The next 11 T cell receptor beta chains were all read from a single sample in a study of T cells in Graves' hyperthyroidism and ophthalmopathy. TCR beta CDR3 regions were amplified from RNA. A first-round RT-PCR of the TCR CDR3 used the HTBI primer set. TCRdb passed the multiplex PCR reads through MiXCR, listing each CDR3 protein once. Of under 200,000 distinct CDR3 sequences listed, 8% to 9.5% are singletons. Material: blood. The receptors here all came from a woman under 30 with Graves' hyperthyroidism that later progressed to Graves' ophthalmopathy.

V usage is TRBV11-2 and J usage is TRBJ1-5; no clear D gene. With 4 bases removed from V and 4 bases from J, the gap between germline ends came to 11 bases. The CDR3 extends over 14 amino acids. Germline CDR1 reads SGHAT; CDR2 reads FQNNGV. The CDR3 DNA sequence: TGTGCCAGCAGCTCCTTGGCGGGAAATCAGCCCCAGCATTTT. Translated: CASSSLAGNQPQHF.

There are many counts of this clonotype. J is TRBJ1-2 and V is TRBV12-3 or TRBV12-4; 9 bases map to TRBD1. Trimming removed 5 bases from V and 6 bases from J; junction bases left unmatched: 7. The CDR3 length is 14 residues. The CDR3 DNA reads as TGTGCCAGCAGTCCAGACAGGGGGGGCCATGGCTACACCTTC. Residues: CASSPDRGGHGYTF.

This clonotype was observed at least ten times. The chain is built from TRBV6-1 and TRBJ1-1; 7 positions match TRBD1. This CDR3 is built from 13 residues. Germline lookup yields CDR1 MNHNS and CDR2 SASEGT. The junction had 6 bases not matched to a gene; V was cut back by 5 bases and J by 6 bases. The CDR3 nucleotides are TGTGCCAGCAGTAGGGGACAGTTCTCTGAAGCTTTCTTT. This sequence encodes CASSRGQFSEAFF.

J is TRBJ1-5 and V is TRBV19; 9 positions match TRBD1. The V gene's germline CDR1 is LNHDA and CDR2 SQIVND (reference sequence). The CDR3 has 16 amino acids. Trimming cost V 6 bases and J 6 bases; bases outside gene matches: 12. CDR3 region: CASSTQPGQGIQPQHF. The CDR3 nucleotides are TGTGCCAGTAGCACACAGCCGGGACAGGGTATTCAGCCCCAGCATTTT.

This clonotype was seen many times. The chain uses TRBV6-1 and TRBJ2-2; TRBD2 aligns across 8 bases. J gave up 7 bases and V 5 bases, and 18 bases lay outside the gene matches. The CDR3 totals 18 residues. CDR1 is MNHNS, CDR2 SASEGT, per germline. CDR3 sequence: CASSYSYGRGGANGELFF. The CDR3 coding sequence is TGTGCCAGCAGTTATTCCTACGGGAGGGGGGGGGCAAACGGGGAGCTGTTTTTT.

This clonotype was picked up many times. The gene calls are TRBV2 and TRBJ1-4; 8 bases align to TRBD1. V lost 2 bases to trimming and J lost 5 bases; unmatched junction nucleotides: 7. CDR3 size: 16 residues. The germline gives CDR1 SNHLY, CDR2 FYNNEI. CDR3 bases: TGTGCCAGCAGTGAACGTGGACAGGGATCAAATGAAAAACTGTTTTTT. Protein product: CASSERGQGSNEKLFF.

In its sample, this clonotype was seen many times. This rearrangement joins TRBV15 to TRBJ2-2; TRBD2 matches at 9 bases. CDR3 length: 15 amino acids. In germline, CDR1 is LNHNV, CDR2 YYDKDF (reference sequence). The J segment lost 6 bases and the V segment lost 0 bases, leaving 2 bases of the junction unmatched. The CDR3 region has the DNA TGTGCCACCAGCAGAGAGCGGGGGGGCGCCGGGGAGCTGTTTTTT. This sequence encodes CATSRERGGAGELFF.

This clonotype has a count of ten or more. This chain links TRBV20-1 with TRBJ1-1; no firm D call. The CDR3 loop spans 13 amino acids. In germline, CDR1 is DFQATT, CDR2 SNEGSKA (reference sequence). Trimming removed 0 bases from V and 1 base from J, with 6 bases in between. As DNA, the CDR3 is TGCAGTGCTAGAGATCGTCAGAACACTGAAGCTTTCTTT. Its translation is CSARDRQNTEAFF.

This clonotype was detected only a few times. The CDR3 spells CSARDLTGGAWDSPLHF. The CDR3 DNA follows: TGCAGTGCTAGAGATCTTACAGGGGGGGCTTGGGATTCACCCCTCCACTTT. The chain has TRBV20-1 and TRBJ1-6, with TRBD1 matching over 8 bases. The V segment lost 0 bases and the J segment 8 bases; nucleotides outside the gene matches: 12. Germline CDR1 and CDR2: DFQATT and SNEGSKA (reference sequence). This CDR3 comprises 17 residues.

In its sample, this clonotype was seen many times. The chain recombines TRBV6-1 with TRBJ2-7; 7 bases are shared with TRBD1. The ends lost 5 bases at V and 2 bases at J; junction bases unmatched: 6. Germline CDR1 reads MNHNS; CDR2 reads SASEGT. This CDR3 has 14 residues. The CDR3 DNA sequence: TGTGCCAGCAGTCCCGGACAGGAAACCTACGAGCAGTACTTC. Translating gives CASSPGQETYEQYF.

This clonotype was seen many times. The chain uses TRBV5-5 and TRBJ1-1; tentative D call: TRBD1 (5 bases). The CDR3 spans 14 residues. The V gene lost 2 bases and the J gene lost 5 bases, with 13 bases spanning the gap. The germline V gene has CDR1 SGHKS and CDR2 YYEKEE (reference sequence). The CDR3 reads CASSLPLQGTEAFF. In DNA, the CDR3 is TGTGCCAGCAGCTTACCCTTGCAGGGTACTGAAGCTTTCTTT.